This T cell receptor (beta chain) was found in a study of CXCR3-negative and CXCR3-positive naive CD8 T cells. Study outcomes and limitations: Hydrophobicity of TRB CDR3s was greater in CXCR3-positive naive cells than in CXCR3-negative naive cells.

With around 310,000 cells each, the CD8+ T cell subsets were individually sorted in triplicate. Of note for this clonotype: The target antigen is unknown.

Germline V lookup: CDR1 MNHEY, CDR2 SVGAGI. The CDR3 has 13 amino acids. The TRB libraries of cDNA were built by UMI-labeled 5' RACE. From the 5' RACE reads, TCRdb lists one entry per CDR3 protein and no DNA. The table for this sample gives about 89,000 distinct CDR3 sequences. The specimen was naive CXCR3+ CD8+ T cells from blood. Subset denoted: CD45RO-CCR7+CD27+CD95- naive CD8+ T cells expressing CXCR3 (TNR3+). The source is a human donor in good health. Some clones in this sample may be carry-over from other donors' samples. The chain is built from TRBV6-5 and TRBJ2-1; the TRBD2 assignment by TCRdb is unverifiable without DNA. CDR3 region: CASSYNREGEQFF.